Listed here are 25 T cell receptor beta chains from one sample, sequenced in a study of blood T cell repertoires in COVID-19. The method was immunoSEQ multiplex PCR; TCRdb's version includes in-frame clones alone and lacks a portion of them. The sample records some 320,000 clones, roughly 86% being singletons. Sample: PBMCs or T cells enriched from blood (not recorded which). These receptors were obtained from a woman aged 25 to 39 who had recovered from COVID-19.

The J gene is TRBJ1-1, the V gene TRBV7-9; D not certain. Deletions cut 2 bases from V and 7 bases from J, with 8 bases between. Germline V gene data show CDR1 as SEHNR and CDR2 as FQNEAQ (reference sequence). The CDR3 runs 12 residues. Here the CDR3 DNA reads TGTGCCAGCAGCTTATCGGGGATTGAAGCTTTCTTT. Protein sequence: CASSLSGIEAFF.

V usage is TRBV5-6 and J usage is TRBJ1-4; no reliable D call. The CDR3 length is 12 residues. Germline assignment: CDR1 SGHDT and CDR2 YYEEEE. V gave up 7 bases and J gave up 8 bases, with 12 bases separating them. The CDR3 DNA reads TGTGCCAGCGGAGTTAAAGCCGAAAAACTGTTTTTT. It yields the protein CASGVKAEKLFF.

The rearrangement uses TRBV4-1 and TRBJ2-7; 10 bases fit TRBD2. Germline V gene lookup returns CDR1 MGHRA and CDR2 YSYEKL. V trimming: 2 bases; J trimming: 4 bases; junction bases outside the gene matches: 5. The CDR3 spans 15 residues. The CDR3, as DNA: TGCGCCAGCAGCCAACTGACTAGCGGGTTGTACGAGCAGTACTTC. Protein sequence: CASSQLTSGLYEQYF.

This clone was observed a handful of times. The CDR3 is CAILEAPNTGELFF. CDR3 coding DNA: TGTGCCATCTTGGAGGCCCCGAACACCGGGGAGCTGTTTTTT. The chain combines TRBV10-3 with TRBJ2-2; a weak D match, TRBD2 (5 bases). This CDR3 is 14 amino acids long. Trimming took 8 bases from V and 0 from J, leaving 10 bases between them. CDR1 is ENHRY and CDR2 is SYGVKD in the germline V gene.

V is TRBV7-9 and J is TRBJ1-2; the match to TRBD1 covers 10 bases. Germline CDR1 and CDR2: SEHNR and FQNEAQ (reference sequence). This CDR3 has 13 residues. The ends lost 3 bases at V and 8 bases at J; junction bases unmatched: 3. In nucleotides, the CDR3 is TGTGCCAGCAGCTTGGACAGGGGGAGAGGCTACACCTTC. This translates into CASSLDRGRGYTF.

The chain uses TRBV4-2 and TRBJ2-1; 9 nucleotides match TRBD2. Germline assignment: CDR1 LGHNA and CDR2 YNFKEQ. CDR3 length: 15 residues. The ends lost 4 bases at V and 7 bases at J; junction bases unmatched: 8. CDR3 amino acids: CASSPRGGLVNEQFF. CDR3 coding DNA: TGTGCCAGCAGCCCGCGGGGGGGCCTAGTTAATGAGCAGTTCTTC.

The chain is built from TRBV5-5 and TRBJ1-2; TRBD1 aligns across 10 bases. The ends lost 4 bases at V and 8 bases at J; junction bases unmatched: 5. This CDR3 comprises 13 residues. Germline values: CDR1 SGHKS, CDR2 YYEKEE (reference sequence). The CDR3: CASSHDRGRGYTF. The CDR3 bases are TGTGCCAGCAGCCACGACAGGGGGCGCGGCTACACCTTC.

The chain uses TRBV10-3 and TRBJ1-1; D gene ambiguous. The germline gives CDR1 ENHRY, CDR2 SYGVKD. The CDR3 runs 17 residues. Trimming removed 0 bases from V and 2 bases from J, with 16 bases in between. CDR3 region: CAISESAGSASNTEAFF. CDR3 nucleotide sequence: TGTGCCATCAGTGAGTCTGCAGGTTCCGCCTCTAACACTGAAGCTTTCTTT.

The chain joins TRBV2 to TRBJ1-5; TRBD1 aligns across 8 bases. The germline V gene encodes CDR1 SNHLY and CDR2 FYNNEI. Unmatched junction bases numbered 9, after V lost 7 bases and J lost 4 bases. CDR3 length: 15 residues. CDR3 region: CASKGGTGGNQPQHF. In DNA form, the CDR3 reads TGTGCCAGCAAAGGCGGGACAGGCGGGAATCAGCCCCAGCATTTT.

CDR3 region: CSVLDRATNTGELFF. CDR3 nucleotide sequence: TGCAGCGTTCTGGACAGGGCCACGAACACCGGGGAGCTGTTTTTT. The chain joins TRBV29-1 to TRBJ2-2, with 8 bases identical to TRBD1. With V trimmed by 5 bases and J by 0 bases, 5 bases remained unmatched. The CDR3 has 15 amino acids. Germline-derived CDR1 and CDR2 are SQVTM and ANQGSEA.

This clone is a singleton in its sample. J is TRBJ1-2 and V is TRBV19; perhaps TRBD1 as D (5 bases). The ends were cut back, 1 base at V and 5 bases at J, with 17 bases in the middle. CDR1 and CDR2 (germline): LNHDA, SQIVND (reference sequence). The CDR3 is made up of 16 amino acids. The DNA of the CDR3 is TGTGCCAGTAGTATAGCGGACGACCCGGGGGGTTATGGCTACACCTTC. It translates to CASSIADDPGGYGYTF.

The genes are TRBV25-1 and TRBJ2-3; 12 nucleotides agree with TRBD1. V was clipped by 6 bases and J by 5 bases; unmatched bases: 9. Per the germline V gene, CDR1 is MGHDK and CDR2 is SYGVNS. The CDR3 sequence is 16 residues long. The CDR3 DNA follows: TGTGCCAGCAGGGCCGGGACAGGGGGCGTAATAGATACGCAGTATTTT. It is translated as CASRAGTGGVIDTQYF.

The chain is built from TRBV7-8 and TRBJ2-5; no firm D call. V was pared by 0 bases and J by 2 bases, with 10 bases between. The CDR3 has 15 amino acids. In germline, CDR1 is SGHVS, CDR2 FQNEAQ. The CDR3 nucleotides read TGTGCCAGCAGCTTAGCGGGCAGACATCAAGAGACCCAGTACTTC. Translating gives CASSLAGRHQETQYF.

This sequence joins TRBV15 and TRBJ1-6, with D possibly TRBD1 on 5 matching bases. The CDR3 is 14 amino acids. V was cut by 0 bases and J by 10 bases, with 10 bases left in between. Germline loops: CDR1 LNHNV, CDR2 YYDKDF (reference sequence). Here the CDR3 DNA reads TGTGCCACCAGCAGAGACAGGGTTATGTCACCCCTCCACTTT. Translation: CATSRDRVMSPLHF. The whole variable domain, filled in from reference TRBV15 and TRBJ1-6, reads DAMVIQNPRYQVTQFGKPVTLSCSQTLNHNVMYWYQQKSSQAPKLLFHYYDKDFNNEADTPDNFQSRRPNTSFCFLDIRSPGLGDTAMYLCATSRDRVMSPLHFGNGTRLTVT.

This chain links TRBV5-4 with TRBJ2-7; 15 nucleotides align to TRBD2. The CDR3 is 13 amino acids. J was trimmed by 13 bases and V by 5 bases; bases with no gene match: 7. Germline V gives CDR1 SGHNT, CDR2 YYREEE (reference sequence). CDR3 nucleotides: TGTGCCAGCAGTCCGGGACTAGCGGGGGGAGCTTACTTC. Its protein product is CASSPGLAGGAYF.

The V and J genes are TRBV7-2 and TRBJ2-1; D gene uncertain. Trimming pared 1 base from V and 8 bases from J, leaving 12 bases between. The CDR3 has 14 residues. Germline loops: CDR1 SGHTA, CDR2 FQGNSA. The CDR3 region has the DNA TGTGCCAGCAGCTTAGACGAGGCAGACTATGAGCAGTTCTTC. This sequence encodes CASSLDEADYEQFF.

This rearrangement joins TRBV29-1 to TRBJ2-1; D unresolved. Germline V gives CDR1 SQVTM, CDR2 ANQGSEA. The CDR3 runs 13 residues. The V gene lost 5 bases and the J gene lost 3 bases, with 11 bases spanning the gap. The CDR3 bases are TGCAGCGTTAAAGGGCTTAACTACAATGAGCAGTTCTTC. Encoded protein: CSVKGLNYNEQFF.

V gene TRBV28 combines with J gene TRBJ2-7; 8 nucleotides align to TRBD1. The junction had 18 bases not matched to a gene; V was cut back by 7 bases and J by 7 bases. The CDR3 runs 16 residues. Germline V lookup: CDR1 MDHEN, CDR2 SYDVKM. The CDR3 DNA reads as TGTGCCAGCACCAACACTCCGGGGACAGGTGCTGGTGAGCAGTACTTC. It yields the protein CASTNTPGTGAGEQYF.

V usage is TRBV6-1 and J usage is TRBJ1-2; weak D call: TRBD1 (5 bases). Germline values: CDR1 MNHNS, CDR2 SASEGT. The CDR3 has 12 amino acids. Trimming left V 2 bases short and J 8 bases short, with 9 bases between. In nucleotides, the CDR3 is TGTGCCAGCAGTGAATCAGGGAGGGGCTACACCTTC. Translation: CASSESGRGYTF.

This clone was observed once. The chain combines TRBV9 with TRBJ2-2, with TRBD2 identical over 9 bases. The V and J ends lost 6 bases and 3 bases, in that order; junction bases with no gene match: 6. This CDR3 contains 15 residues. Germline V CDR1 and CDR2: SGDLS, YYNGEE. Written as DNA, the CDR3 is TGTGCCAGCACCTCCGGACTAGCGCACACCGGGGAGCTGTTTTTT. Its protein product is CASTSGLAHTGELFF.

The chain couples TRBV6-1 to TRBJ1-5; no firm D call. Per germline, CDR1 MNHNS and CDR2 SASEGT. The CDR3 has 14 amino acids. V lost 1 base and J lost 0, with 4 bases in between. The CDR3 DNA follows: TGTGCCAGCAGTGAAGTCCATAGCAATCAGCCCCAGCATTTT. It codes for CASSEVHSNQPQHF.

The CDR3: CASSTRLAGGHDTQYF. In nucleotides, the CDR3 is TGTGCCAGCAGTACGCGACTAGCGGGGGGGCACGATACGCAGTATTTT. J is TRBJ2-3 and V is TRBV6-6, with TRBD2 matching 14 bases. The CDR3 has 16 amino acids. V shed 5 bases and J 6 bases; nucleotides not matched to a gene: 7. Germline CDR1 is MNHNY and CDR2 is SVGAGI (reference sequence).

The V call is TRBV28, the J call TRBJ1-1; D not resolved. The CDR3 totals 13 residues. V was trimmed by 8 bases and J by 8 bases, leaving 18 bases between them. Germline CDR1 is MDHEN and CDR2 is SYDVKM. CDR3 in amino acids: CASSPRPGSEAFF. The CDR3 DNA follows: TGTGCCAGCTCACCTCGGCCAGGATCCGAAGCTTTCTTT.

The chain has TRBV9 and TRBJ1-5, with 7 bases fitting TRBD1. Germline CDR1 SGDLS, CDR2 YYNGEE. The V segment lost 2 bases and the J segment 1 base; nucleotides outside the gene matches: 3. The CDR3 totals 15 residues. The CDR3 is CASSVGDRSNQPQHF. CDR3 bases: TGTGCCAGCAGCGTGGGGGACAGAAGCAATCAGCCCCAGCATTTT.

The chain carries TRBV13 and TRBJ2-7; 9 bases line up with TRBD1. The CDR3 has 17 amino acids. Germline CDR1 reads PRHDT; CDR2 reads FYEKMQ (reference sequence). V shed 4 bases and J 0 bases; nucleotides not matched to a gene: 10. The CDR3 sequence is CASSSSTGTGFSYEQYF. As DNA, the CDR3 is TGTGCCAGCAGCTCATCAACCGGGACAGGGTTCTCCTACGAGCAGTACTTC. The full variable domain, in which reference TRBV13 and TRBJ2-7 provide the parts outside the CDR3, is AAGVIQSPRHLIKEKRETATLKCYPIPRHDTVYWYQQGPGQDPQFLISFYEKMQSDKGSIPDRFSAQQFSDYHSELNMSSLELGDSALYFCASSSSTGTGFSYEQYFGPGTRLTVT.